This TCR beta chain is drawn from a study of CD8 T cells in Susac syndrome. Random hexamers primed reverse transcription of 0.5 to 1 ug RNA. The method of amplification for TCR beta CDR3 was immunoSEQ multiplex PCR, covering 54 Vbeta and 13 Jbeta. A single record per CDR3 protein comes from TCRdb applying MiXCR to the immunoSEQ multiplex PCR reads. The sample yields around 230,000 distinct CDR3 sequences, almost 97% seen once. CDR1 and CDR2 from the germline V gene are SQVTM and ANQGSEA. There are 12 residues in the CDR3. V was cut by 6 bases and J by 8 bases, with 16 bases left in between. The chain joins TRBV29-1 to TRBJ2-5, with D unresolved. This sequence was found in a human donor with Susac syndrome. The sample comprised CD4+ T cells from PBMCs. CDR3 DNA sequence: TGCAGCGTCCTGAAGGAATCGAACACCCAGTACTTC. It yields the protein CSVLKESNTQYF.